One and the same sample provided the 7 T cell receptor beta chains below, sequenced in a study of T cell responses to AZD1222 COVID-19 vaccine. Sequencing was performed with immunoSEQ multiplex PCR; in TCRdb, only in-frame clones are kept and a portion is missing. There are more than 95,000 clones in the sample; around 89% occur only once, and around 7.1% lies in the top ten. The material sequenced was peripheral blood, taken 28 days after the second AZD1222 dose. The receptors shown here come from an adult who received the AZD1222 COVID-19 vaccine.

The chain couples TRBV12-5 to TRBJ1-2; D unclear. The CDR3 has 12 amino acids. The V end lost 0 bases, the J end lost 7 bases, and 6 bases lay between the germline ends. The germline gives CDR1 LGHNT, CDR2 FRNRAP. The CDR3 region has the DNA TGTGCTAGTGGTTTGGTAGGGTTTGGCTACACCTTC. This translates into CASGLVGFGYTF.

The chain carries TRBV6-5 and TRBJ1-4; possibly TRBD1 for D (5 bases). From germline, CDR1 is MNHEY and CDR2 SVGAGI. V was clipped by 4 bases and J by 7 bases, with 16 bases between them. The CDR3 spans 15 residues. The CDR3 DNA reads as TGTGCCAGCAGTTTAACCTCGGGACGCCGTGAAAAACTGTTTTTT. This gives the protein CASSLTSGRREKLFF.

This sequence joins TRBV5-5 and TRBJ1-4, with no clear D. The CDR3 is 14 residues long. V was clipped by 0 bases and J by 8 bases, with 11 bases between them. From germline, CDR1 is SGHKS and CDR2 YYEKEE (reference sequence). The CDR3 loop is CASSLGQVGEKLFF. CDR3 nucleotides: TGTGCCAGCAGCTTGGGTCAGGTTGGGGAAAAACTGTTTTTT.

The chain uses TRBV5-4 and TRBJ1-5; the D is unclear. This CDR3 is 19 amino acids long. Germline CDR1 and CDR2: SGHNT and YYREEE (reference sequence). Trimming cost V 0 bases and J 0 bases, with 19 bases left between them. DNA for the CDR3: TGTGCCAGCAGCTTGGGGCCCCTTGGCACGGGCGGTAGCAATCAGCCCCAGCATTTT. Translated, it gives CASSLGPLGTGGSNQPQHF.

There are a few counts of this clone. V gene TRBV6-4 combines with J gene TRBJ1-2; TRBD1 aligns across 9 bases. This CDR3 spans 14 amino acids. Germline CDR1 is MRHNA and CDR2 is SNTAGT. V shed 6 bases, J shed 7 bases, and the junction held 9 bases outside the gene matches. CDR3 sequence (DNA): TGTGCCAGCAGCGAGGGGGGGACAGGGACTGGCTACACCTTC. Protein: CASSEGGTGTGYTF.

The CDR3 region is CATRTGEGNQPQHF. CDR3 DNA sequence: TGTGCCACCCGGACAGGCGAGGGCAATCAGCCCCAGCATTTT. The rearrangement links TRBV10-3 to TRBJ1-5, with 7 bases identical to TRBD1. Looked up from germline, CDR1 is ENHRY and CDR2 is SYGVKD. With 10 bases clipped from V and 2 bases from J, the junction kept 8 bases outside the gene matches. This CDR3 contains 14 residues.

The CDR3 reads CASSLVPAGEEKLFF. The CDR3 region has the DNA TGTGCCAGCAGTTTAGTACCGGCCGGGGAGGAAAAACTGTTTTTT. V gene TRBV27 combines with J gene TRBJ1-4; D is undetermined. The CDR3 consists of 15 residues. With 2 bases removed from V and 8 bases from J, the gap between germline ends came to 15 bases. Per germline, CDR1 MNHEY and CDR2 SMNVEV (reference sequence).